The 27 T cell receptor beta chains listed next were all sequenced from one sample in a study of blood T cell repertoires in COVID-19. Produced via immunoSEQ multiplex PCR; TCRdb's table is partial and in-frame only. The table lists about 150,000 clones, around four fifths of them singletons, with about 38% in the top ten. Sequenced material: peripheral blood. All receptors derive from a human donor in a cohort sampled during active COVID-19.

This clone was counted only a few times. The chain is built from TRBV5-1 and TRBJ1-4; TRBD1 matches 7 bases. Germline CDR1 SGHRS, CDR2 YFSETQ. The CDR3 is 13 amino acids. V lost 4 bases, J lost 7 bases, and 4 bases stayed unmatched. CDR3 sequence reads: CASSLWTGEKLFF. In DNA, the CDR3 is TGCGCCAGCAGCCTATGGACAGGTGAAAAACTGTTTTTT. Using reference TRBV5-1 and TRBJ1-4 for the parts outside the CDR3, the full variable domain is KAGVTQTPRYLIKTRGQQVTLSCSPISGHRSVSWYQQTPGQGLQFLFEYFSETQRNKGNFPGRFSGRQFSNSRSEMNVSTLELGDSALYLCASSLWTGEKLFFGSGTQLSVL.

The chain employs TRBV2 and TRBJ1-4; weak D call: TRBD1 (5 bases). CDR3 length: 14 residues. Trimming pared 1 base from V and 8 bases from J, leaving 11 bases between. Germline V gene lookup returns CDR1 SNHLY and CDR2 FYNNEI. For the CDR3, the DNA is TGTGCCAGCAGTGAAGTCCAGGGAGGGGAAAAACTGTTTTTT. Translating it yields CASSEVQGGEKLFF.

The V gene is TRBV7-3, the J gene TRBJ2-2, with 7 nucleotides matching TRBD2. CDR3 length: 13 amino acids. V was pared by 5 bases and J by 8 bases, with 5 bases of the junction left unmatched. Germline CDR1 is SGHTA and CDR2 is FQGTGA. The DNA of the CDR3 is TGTGCCAGCAGCCCAAGACTAGCTGGGGAGCTGTTTTTT. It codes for CASSPRLAGELFF.

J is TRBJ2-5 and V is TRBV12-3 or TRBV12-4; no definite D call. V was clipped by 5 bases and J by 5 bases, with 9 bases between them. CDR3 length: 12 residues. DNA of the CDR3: TGTGCCAGCAGTGAGAACGGGGAGACCCAGTACTTC. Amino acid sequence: CASSENGETQYF.

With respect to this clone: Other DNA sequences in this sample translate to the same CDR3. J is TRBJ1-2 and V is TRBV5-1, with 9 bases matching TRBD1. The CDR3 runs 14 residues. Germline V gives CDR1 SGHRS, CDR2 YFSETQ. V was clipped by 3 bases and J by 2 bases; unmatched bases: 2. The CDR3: CASSSGQGNYGYTF. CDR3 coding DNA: TGCGCCAGCAGCTCCGGACAGGGGAACTATGGCTACACCTTC.

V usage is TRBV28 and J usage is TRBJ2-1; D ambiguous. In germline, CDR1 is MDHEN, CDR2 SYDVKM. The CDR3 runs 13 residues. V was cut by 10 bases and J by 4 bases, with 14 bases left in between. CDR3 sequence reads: CATGAPGYNEQFF. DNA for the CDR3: TGTGCCACTGGCGCCCCGGGTTACAATGAGCAGTTCTTC. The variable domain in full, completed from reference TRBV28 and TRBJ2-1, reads DVKVTQSSRYLVKRTGEKVFLECVQDMDHENMFWYRQDPGLGLRLIYFSYDVKMKEKGDIPEGYSVSREKKERFSLILESASTNQTSMYLCATGAPGYNEQFFGPGTRLTVL.

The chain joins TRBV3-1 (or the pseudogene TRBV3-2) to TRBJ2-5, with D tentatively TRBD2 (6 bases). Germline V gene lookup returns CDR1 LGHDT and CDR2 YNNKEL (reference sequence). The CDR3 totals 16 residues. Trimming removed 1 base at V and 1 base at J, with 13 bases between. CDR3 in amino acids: CASSQGWAGPQETQYF. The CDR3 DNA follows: TGTGCCAGCAGCCAAGGGTGGGCGGGACCCCAAGAGACCCAGTACTTC.

The CDR3 DNA follows: TGCAGCGTTGAAGCACCGGGACAGATGAACACTGAAGCTTTCTTT. Its translation: CSVEAPGQMNTEAFF. This chain links TRBV29-1 with TRBJ1-1; 7 bases align to TRBD1. The V and J ends lost 1 base and 0 bases, in that order; junction bases with no gene match: 5. Germline-derived CDR1 and CDR2 are SQVTM and ANQGSEA. The CDR3 length is 15 residues.

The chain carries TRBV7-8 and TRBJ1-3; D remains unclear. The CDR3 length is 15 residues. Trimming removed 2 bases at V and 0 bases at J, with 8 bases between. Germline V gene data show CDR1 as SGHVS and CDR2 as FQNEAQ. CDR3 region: CASSLLRSSGNTIYF. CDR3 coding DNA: TGTGCCAGCAGCTTATTAAGGAGCTCTGGAAACACCATATATTTT. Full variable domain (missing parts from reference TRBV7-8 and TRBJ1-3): GAGVSQSPRYKVAKRGQDVALRCDPISGHVSLFWYQQALGQGPEFLTYFQNEAQLDKSGLPSDRFFAERPEGSVSTLKIQRTQQEDSAVYLCASSLLRSSGNTIYFGEGSWLTVV.

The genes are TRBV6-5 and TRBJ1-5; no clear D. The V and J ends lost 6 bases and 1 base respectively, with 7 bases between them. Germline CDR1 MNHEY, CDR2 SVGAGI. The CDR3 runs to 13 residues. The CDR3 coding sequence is TGTGCCAGCAGCTTCTTGAGCAATCAGCCCCAGCATTTT. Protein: CASSFLSNQPQHF.

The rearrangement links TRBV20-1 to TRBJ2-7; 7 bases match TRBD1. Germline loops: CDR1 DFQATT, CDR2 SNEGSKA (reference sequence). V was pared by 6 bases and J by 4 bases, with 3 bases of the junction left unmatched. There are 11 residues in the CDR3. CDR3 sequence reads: CSAGGRYEQYF. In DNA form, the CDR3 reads TGCAGTGCAGGGGGCAGATACGAGCAGTACTTC.

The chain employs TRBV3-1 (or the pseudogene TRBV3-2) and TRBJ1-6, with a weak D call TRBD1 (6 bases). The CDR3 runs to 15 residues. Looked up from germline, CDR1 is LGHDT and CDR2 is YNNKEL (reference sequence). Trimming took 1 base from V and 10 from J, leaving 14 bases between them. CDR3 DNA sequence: TGTGCCAGCAGCCAAGCTAGGACAGCGGGATCACCCCTCCACTTT. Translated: CASSQARTAGSPLHF.

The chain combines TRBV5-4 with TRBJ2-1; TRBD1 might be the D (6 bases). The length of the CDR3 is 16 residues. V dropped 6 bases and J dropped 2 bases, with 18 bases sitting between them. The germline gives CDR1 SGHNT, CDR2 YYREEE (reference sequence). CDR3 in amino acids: CASTSHRGGAYNEQFF. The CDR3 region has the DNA TGTGCCAGCACCTCCCACCGAGGGGGTGCCTACAATGAGCAGTTCTTC.

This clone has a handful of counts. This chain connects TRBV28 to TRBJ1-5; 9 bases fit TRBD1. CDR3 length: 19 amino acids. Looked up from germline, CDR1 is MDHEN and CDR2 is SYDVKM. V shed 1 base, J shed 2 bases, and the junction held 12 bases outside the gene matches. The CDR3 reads CASSLFWTGALGRNQPQHF. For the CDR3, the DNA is TGTGCCAGCAGTTTATTTTGGACAGGGGCCCTGGGGCGCAATCAGCCCCAGCATTTT.

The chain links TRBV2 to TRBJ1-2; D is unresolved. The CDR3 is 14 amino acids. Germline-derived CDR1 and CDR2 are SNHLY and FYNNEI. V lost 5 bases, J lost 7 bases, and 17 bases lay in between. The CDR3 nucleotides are TGTGCCAGCAGTCCCCCCACGATAGCTGGTGGCTACACCTTC. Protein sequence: CASSPPTIAGGYTF.

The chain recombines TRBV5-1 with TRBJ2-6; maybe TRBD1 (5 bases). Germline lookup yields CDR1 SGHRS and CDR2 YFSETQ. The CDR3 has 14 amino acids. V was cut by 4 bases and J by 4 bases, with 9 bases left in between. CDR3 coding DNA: TGCGCCAGCAGCCCAGGGTCAGGGGCCAACGTCCTGACTTTC. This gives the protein CASSPGSGANVLTF.

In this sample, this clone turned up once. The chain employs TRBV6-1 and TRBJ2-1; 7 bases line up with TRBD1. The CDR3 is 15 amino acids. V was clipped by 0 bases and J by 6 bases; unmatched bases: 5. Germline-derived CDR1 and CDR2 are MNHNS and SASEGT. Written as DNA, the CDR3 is TGTGCCAGCAGTGAAGCTGAGGGGGCAGGCAATGAGCAGTTCTTC. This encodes CASSEAEGAGNEQFF.

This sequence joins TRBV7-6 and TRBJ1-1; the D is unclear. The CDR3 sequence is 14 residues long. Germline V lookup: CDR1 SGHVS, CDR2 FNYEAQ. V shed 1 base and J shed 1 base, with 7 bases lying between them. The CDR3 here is CASSLGPGNTEAFF. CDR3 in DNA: TGTGCCAGCAGCTTAGGTCCGGGGAACACTGAAGCTTTCTTT.

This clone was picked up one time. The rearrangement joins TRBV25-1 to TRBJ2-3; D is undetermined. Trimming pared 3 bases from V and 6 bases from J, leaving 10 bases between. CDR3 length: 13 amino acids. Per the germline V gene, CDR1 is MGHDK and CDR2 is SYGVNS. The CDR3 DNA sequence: TGTGCCAGCAGTGAGTCTCCTCTGGATACGCAGTATTTT. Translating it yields CASSESPLDTQYF.

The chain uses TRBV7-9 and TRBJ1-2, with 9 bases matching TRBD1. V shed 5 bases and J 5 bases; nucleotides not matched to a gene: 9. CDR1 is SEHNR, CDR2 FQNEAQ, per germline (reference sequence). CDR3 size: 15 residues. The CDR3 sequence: CASSPGDRAQYGYTF. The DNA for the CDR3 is TGTGCCAGCAGCCCCGGGGACAGGGCCCAGTATGGCTACACCTTC.

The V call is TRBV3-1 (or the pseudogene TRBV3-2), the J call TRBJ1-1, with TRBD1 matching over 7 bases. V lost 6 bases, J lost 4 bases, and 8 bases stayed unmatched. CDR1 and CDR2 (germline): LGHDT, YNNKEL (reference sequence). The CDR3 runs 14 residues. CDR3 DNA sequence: TGTGCCAGCAGTAACACGTGGGACAGCACTGAAGCTTTCTTT. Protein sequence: CASSNTWDSTEAFF.

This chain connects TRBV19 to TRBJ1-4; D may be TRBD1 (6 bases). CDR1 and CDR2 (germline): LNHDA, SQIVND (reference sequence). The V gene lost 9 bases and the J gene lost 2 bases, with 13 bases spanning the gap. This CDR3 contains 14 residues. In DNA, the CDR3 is TGTGCCAGCCAAAGTGGGGGCACTAATGAAAAACTGTTTTTT. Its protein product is CASQSGGTNEKLFF.

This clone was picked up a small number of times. This CDR3 is CSVEGAFNYGYTF. DNA for the CDR3: TGCAGCGTTGAAGGGGCCTTTAACTATGGCTACACCTTC. The chain carries TRBV29-1 and TRBJ1-2; D not certain. Germline V gene lookup returns CDR1 SQVTM and CDR2 ANQGSEA. The V end lost 1 base, the J end lost 1 base, and 7 bases lay between the germline ends. The CDR3 consists of 13 residues. Full variable domain (remainder filled in from reference TRBV29-1 and TRBJ1-2): SAVISQKPSRDICQRGTSLTIQCQVDSQVTMMFWYRQQPGQSLTLIATANQGSEATYESGFVIDKFPISRPNLTFSTLTVSNMSPEDSSIYLCSVEGAFNYGYTFGSGTRLTVV.

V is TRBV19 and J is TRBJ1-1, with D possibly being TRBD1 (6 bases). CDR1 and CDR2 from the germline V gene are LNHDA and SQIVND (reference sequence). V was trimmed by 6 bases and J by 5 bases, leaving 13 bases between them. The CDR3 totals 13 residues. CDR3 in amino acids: CASRPGGRTEAFF. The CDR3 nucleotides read TGTGCCAGTAGGCCGGGGGGCCGGACTGAAGCTTTCTTT.

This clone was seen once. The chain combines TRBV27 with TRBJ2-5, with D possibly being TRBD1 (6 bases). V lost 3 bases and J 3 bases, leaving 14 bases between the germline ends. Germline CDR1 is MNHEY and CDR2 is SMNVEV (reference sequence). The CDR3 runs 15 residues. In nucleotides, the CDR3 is TGTGCCAGCAGTTTTTTTGGGGGCCTAAAAGAGACCCAGTACTTC. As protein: CASSFFGGLKETQYF.

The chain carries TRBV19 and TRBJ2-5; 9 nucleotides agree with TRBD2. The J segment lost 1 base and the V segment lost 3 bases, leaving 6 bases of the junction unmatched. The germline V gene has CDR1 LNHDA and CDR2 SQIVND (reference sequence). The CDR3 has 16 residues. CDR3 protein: CASSILAGSVQETQYF. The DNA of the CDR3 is TGTGCCAGTAGTATCCTAGCGGGGAGCGTCCAAGAGACCCAGTACTTC.

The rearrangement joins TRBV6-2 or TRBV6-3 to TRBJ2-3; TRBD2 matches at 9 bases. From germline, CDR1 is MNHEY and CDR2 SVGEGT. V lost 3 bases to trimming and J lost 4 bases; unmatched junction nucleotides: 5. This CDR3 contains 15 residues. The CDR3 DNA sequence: TGTGCCAGCAGTTATAGCGGGGGTGGAGCAGATACGCAGTATTTT. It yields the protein CASSYSGGGADTQYF.